This TCR beta chain was retrieved from a study of regulatory and conventional T cells in RAG deficiency (dated by TCRdb to about 2017). For context, the study as a whole: To compare the diversity and composition of the repertoires of Treg, conventional CD4+ and CD8+ T cells between RAG-deficient patients and healthy controls, the study applied high-throughput TCR beta sequencing.

From V the trimming removes 4 bases and from J it removes 6 bases, while the gene matches leave 6 bases of the junction unaccounted for. There are 15 amino acids in the CDR3, from cysteine to phenylalanine inclusive. The DNA shown is the 45-base CDR3, in frame from base 1. CDR1 and CDR2, looked up from the germline V gene (reference sequence), are SGHNT and YYREEE. Study-wide findings and limitations: Compared with controls, Omenn syndrome and CID/AS patients had roughly 95-fold fewer unique TCR beta sequences in Treg cells, whereas the reduction in the other subsets was around 9.4-fold. Markedly lower Shannon entropy and higher Simpson indices were observed in RAG-deficient patients than in control T-cell subpopulations. Some T-cell subset analyses were not done for some subjects. The CD25-high CD127-low cells sorted from Omenn syndrome patients may be peripherally activated cells rather than true Treg cells. All patient T-cell subsets had shorter CDR3 lengths; Omenn syndrome patients showed >75% Treg-Tconv repertoire overlap at nucleotide and amino acid level.

Library preparation employed the immunoSEQ multiplex PCR assay. Genomic DNA from the sorted T-cell subsets was used to amplify rearranged TCR beta chain products, which were then sequenced. The original pipeline was this. Shannon entropy and Simpson indices were used to quantify the repertoire diversity of productive TCR beta rearrangements. Clonal expansion was assessed by the summed frequency of the 100 most abundant productive TCR beta clonotypes among total reads. The TRB repertoires were scored with a self-reactivity index built on which amino acids appear at CDR3beta positions 6 and 7. Two-way ANOVA was used for repertoire analyses, while Student t or Mann-Whitney tests were used for flow cytometric analyses. Sourced from immuneACCESS, this table was stored by TCRdb with only in-frame sequences that have V and J called. A share of the clones is absent; for the studies checked, an unresolved V gene accounts for under half, and the remainder has no known explanation. That table furnishes V, J and clone size, whereas the DNA furnished D and trimming. This sample comprises roughly 30,000 clones, roughly 96% of them detected only once. The ten most abundant clones make up about 0.32% of the sample.

Before genomic DNA extraction, conventional CD4+ T cells were isolated from blood as CD25-low CD127-high cells. Eight or nine healthy control donors were used as the comparison group for repertoire analyses. Notes on this clone: Its recognized antigen is unknown. Qualities for individual bases were not recorded, and no much larger clone is one base off.

This same sample was also part of a study on regulatory T cells. Looking at the second paper: The multiplex PCR relied on 52 forward TRBV primers and 13 reverse TRBJ primers, and amplification bias was corrected through assay-based and computational methods. Repertoires from patients had restricted unique TRB V-J pairs and skewed V and J gene usage, with the strongest effect in regulatory T cells. T-cell receptor beta repertoires of sorted regulatory, conventional CD4+ and CD8+ T cells were compared between CD3G-deficient patients and healthy controls. Peripheral blood mononuclear cells were isolated by Ficoll density separation. Rearranged TRB loci were amplified from genomic DNA by multiplex PCR within the immunoSEQ assay. TRB amplicons were sequenced on an Illumina HiSeq platform. Custom algorithms error-filtered the raw sequences and aligned them to reference gene sequences, after which the immunoSEQ online tools were used for analysis. Productive and nonproductive TRB rearrangement frequencies were evaluated among both unique and total sequences. Groups were compared by t tests, Mann-Whitney tests or two-way ANOVA performed in Prism software.

The specimen was CD25- CD4+ T cells sorted from blood. Recombination joined TRBV5-4 with TRBJ2-1; 11 bases in between match TRBD2. The receptor's source is a human donor in good health. The CDR3 in this case is CASSRTSGGRNEQFF. The sequenced DNA is TGTGCCAGCAGCCGTACTAGCGGGGGCCGCAATGAGCAGTTCTTC.